The source of this T cell receptor beta chain is a study of CD8 T cells in ankylosing spondylitis. Details on this clonotype: Its antigen is currently unknown.

The study's findings and limits: Clones linked to disease were reported to show significant enrichment in matched ankylosing spondylitis synovial fluid. Among TCR beta sequences, a motif of several highly homologous variants appeared characteristic of ankylosing spondylitis blood.

The CDR3 is 15 residues long. V lost 1 base to trimming and J lost 6 bases, with 16 bases between them. CDR1 SGHDT and CDR2 YYEEEE come from the germline V gene. TCRdb ran MiXCR on the 5' RACE reads and lists one entry per CDR3 protein. The repertoire holds 200,000 to 250,000 distinct CDR3 sequences, with approximately 20% as singletons. Sequenced input: blood, either unsorted or a sorted T cell fraction (not recorded which). This chain connects TRBV5-6 to TRBJ1-2; D may be TRBD1 (5 bases). The receptor was derived from a male donor with ankylosing spondylitis. CDR3 in DNA: TGTGCCAGCAGCTTGTTCGTCGGGGGAGCGGATGGCTACACCTTC. This translates into CASSLFVGGADGYTF.